The 20 T cell receptor beta chains given below trace back to one sample, sequenced in a study of follicular helper T cells after annual influenza vaccination. Using immunoSEQ multiplex PCR, the repertoire was profiled, and TCRdb retains in-frame clones only, with some absent. The data show under 6,500 clones, roughly 85% seen once. Regarding time point: 2015-2016 season, pre-vaccination. The specimen was CXCR5+ CD38- circulating T follicular helper cells from blood, collected on the day of influenza vaccination. Sample subset: circulating Tfh, non-naive CD4+CXCR5+PD-1+ (ICOS+CD38+ or ICOS-CD38-). The source of these receptors is an adult who received the influenza vaccine.

The rearrangement joins TRBV28 to TRBJ2-5; D not certain. Germline V gives CDR1 MDHEN, CDR2 SYDVKM. V was pared by 7 bases and J by 1 base, with 10 bases between. This CDR3 contains 13 residues. The CDR3 is CASMGGVQETQYF. The CDR3 nucleotides read TGTGCCAGCATGGGCGGAGTCCAAGAGACCCAGTACTTC.

The chain carries TRBV5-1 and TRBJ2-7, with TRBD1 as a possible D gene (5 bases). The length of the CDR3 is 13 residues. Germline CDR1 reads SGHRS; CDR2 reads YFSETQ. The V end was cut by 2 bases, the J end by 3 bases, with 9 bases between. As DNA, the CDR3 is TGCGCCAGCAGCTTCCAGGGTAACTACGAGCAGTACTTC. Its protein product is CASSFQGNYEQYF.

The chain carries TRBV6-1 and TRBJ2-4; the D gene is possibly TRBD2 (5 bases). From germline, CDR1 is MNHNS and CDR2 SASEGT. The CDR3 is 16 amino acids. Trimming cost V 3 bases and J 1 base, with 13 bases left between them. The CDR3: CASSDGVTGAKNIQYF. The DNA for the CDR3 is TGTGCCAGCAGTGACGGGGTTACTGGGGCCAAAAACATTCAGTACTTC.

This chain uses TRBV14 with TRBJ1-2; TRBD1 matches at 8 bases. Germline assignment: CDR1 SGHDN and CDR2 FVKESK. V was pared by 0 bases and J by 5 bases, with 14 bases of the junction left unmatched. This CDR3 is 18 amino acids long. The chain's CDR3 is CASSQERDRRLAPYGYTF. CDR3 nucleotides: TGTGCCAGCAGCCAAGAGCGGGACAGGCGTTTGGCTCCGTATGGCTACACCTTC.

V usage is TRBV5-5 and J usage is TRBJ1-1, with 7 bases lining up with TRBD1. V lost 5 bases to trimming and J lost 3 bases; unmatched junction nucleotides: 4. Per germline, CDR1 SGHKS and CDR2 YYEKEE (reference sequence). The CDR3 spans 13 residues. The CDR3 here is CASRPGGHTEAFF. DNA of the CDR3: TGTGCCAGCAGACCAGGGGGACACACTGAAGCTTTCTTT.

V and J are TRBV6-1 and TRBJ2-2, with TRBD1 as a possible D gene (6 bases). This CDR3 has 15 residues. The ends were cut back, 11 bases at V and 0 bases at J, with 16 bases in the middle. The germline gives CDR1 MNHNS, CDR2 SASEGT. The CDR3 protein is CAVQNRASNTGELFF. DNA for the CDR3: TGTGCCGTTCAAAACAGGGCTTCGAACACCGGGGAGCTGTTTTTT.

The V call is TRBV6-1, the J call TRBJ2-3; no reliable D call. Trimming took off 0 bases at V and 9 bases at J, with 10 bases between the two ends. The germline V gene encodes CDR1 MNHNS and CDR2 SASEGT. CDR3 length: 13 amino acids. The CDR3 DNA is TGTGCCAGCAGTGAAGCGCTGGGTGACACGCAGTATTTT. Its translation is CASSEALGDTQYF.

V is TRBV28 and J is TRBJ2-5; 10 nucleotides agree with TRBD2. Losses at the gene ends were 7 bases for V and 5 bases for J; bases not matched to a gene: 13. CDR3 size: 16 residues. CDR1 is MDHEN and CDR2 is SYDVKM in the germline V gene. Here the CDR3 DNA reads TGTGCCAGCATGGGGCTAGCGGGAGAAGCTTGGGAGACCCAGTACTTC. As protein: CASMGLAGEAWETQYF. Supplemented by reference TRBV28 and TRBJ2-5, the full variable domain reads DVKVTQSSRYLVKRTGEKVFLECVQDMDHENMFWYRQDPGLGLRLIYFSYDVKMKEKGDIPEGYSVSREKKERFSLILESASTNQTSMYLCASMGLAGEAWETQYFGPGTRLLVL.

V is TRBV5-6 and J is TRBJ2-5, with D uncertain. Germline loops: CDR1 SGHDT, CDR2 YYEEEE. The CDR3 has 10 amino acids. Between the trimmed V and J ends, which lost 7 bases and 7 bases, there was a span of 8 bases. The CDR3 loop reads CASGVGTQYF. As DNA, the CDR3 is TGTGCCAGCGGGGTTGGGACCCAGTACTTC.

This chain uses TRBV2 with TRBJ2-1; perhaps TRBD2 as D (5 bases). The V gene's germline CDR1 is SNHLY and CDR2 FYNNEI. There are 18 residues in the CDR3. V was clipped by 7 bases and J by 6 bases, with 28 bases between them. CDR3 DNA: TGTGCCAGCACGGTTACGACTGCTCGTAGCTCGGGGAGCAATGAGCAGTTCTTC. This translates into CASTVTTARSSGSNEQFF. The full variable domain, completed using reference TRBV2 and TRBJ2-1, is EPEVTQTPSHQVTQMGQEVILRCVPISNHLYFYWYRQILGQKVEFLVSFYNNEISEKSEIFDDQFSVERPDGSNFTLKIRSTKLEDSAMYFCASTVTTARSSGSNEQFFGPGTRLTVL.

The gene calls are TRBV7-3 and TRBJ2-2; no definite D call. The CDR3 has 16 amino acids. V lost 1 base and J 1 base, leaving 10 bases between the germline ends. In germline, CDR1 is SGHTA, CDR2 FQGTGA. The CDR3 DNA reads as TGTGCCAGCAGCTTAAACTCGCGACAGAACACCGGGGAGCTGTTTTTT. The encoded protein is CASSLNSRQNTGELFF.

The CDR3 bases are TGTGCCAGCAGTTCTTGGACAGGACCTCCTGGAAACACCATATATTTT. Protein product: CASSSWTGPPGNTIYF. The chain has TRBV6-5 and TRBJ1-3; 7 bases are shared with TRBD1. This CDR3 is built from 16 residues. Germline V CDR1 and CDR2: MNHEY, SVGAGI. V trimming: 4 bases; J trimming: 2 bases; junction bases outside the gene matches: 8.

V and J are TRBV4-3 and TRBJ2-6, with D possibly being TRBD1 (5 bases). The germline CDR1 and CDR2 sequences are LGHNA and YSLEER. The CDR3 runs 19 residues. Trimming took 2 bases from V and 0 from J, leaving 17 bases between them. The CDR3 nucleotides read TGCGCCAGCAGCCAACATCCCAGGACACTCGTCTCTGGGGCCAACGTCCTGACTTTC. Its translation: CASSQHPRTLVSGANVLTF.

The gene calls are TRBV5-1 and TRBJ2-2, with D perhaps matching TRBD1 (6 bases). Germline CDR1 is SGHRS and CDR2 is YFSETQ. Between the trimmed V and J ends, which lost 5 bases and 0 bases, there was a span of 11 bases. The CDR3 is made up of 15 amino acids. This chain's CDR3 is CASRVTGSNTGELFF. The CDR3 coding sequence is TGCGCCAGCAGGGTAACAGGGTCGAACACCGGGGAGCTGTTTTTT. The full variable domain, rest sourced from reference TRBV5-1 and TRBJ2-2, is KAGVTQTPRYLIKTRGQQVTLSCSPISGHRSVSWYQQTPGQGLQFLFEYFSETQRNKGNFPGRFSGRQFSNSRSEMNVSTLELGDSALYLCASRVTGSNTGELFFGEGSRLTVL.

V is TRBV7-3 and J is TRBJ2-3; D call uncertain. CDR1 and CDR2 (germline): SGHTA, FQGTGA. V lost 0 bases, J lost 2 bases, and 9 bases lay in between. The length of the CDR3 is 15 residues. The CDR3 sequence is CASSLTGIYTDTQYF. The CDR3 region has the DNA TGTGCCAGCAGCTTAACGGGGATATACACAGATACGCAGTATTTT.

The rearrangement uses TRBV21-1 and TRBJ2-7; whether TRBD1, the table's D call, matches the DNA was not checked. TRBV21-1 is a pseudogene segment. The CDR3 has 15 amino acids. CDR3 DNA: TGTGCCAGCAGCGCCCGGACAGGCAGCTCCTACGAGCAGTACTTC. It is translated as CASSARTGSSYEQYF.

V and J are TRBV7-2 and TRBJ1-2, with a weak D call TRBD1 (5 bases). This CDR3 is built from 17 residues. CDR1 and CDR2 (germline): SGHTA, FQGNSA. The V gene lost 4 bases and the J gene lost 4 bases, with 22 bases spanning the gap. CDR3 sequence (DNA): TGTGCCAGCAGCTCTTTAATTTGGGGGAGGAAGGGCTATGGCTACACCTTC. It codes for CASSSLIWGRKGYGYTF. Looking up the rest from reference TRBV7-2 and TRBJ1-2 gives the full variable domain: GAGVSQSPSNKVTEKGKDVELRCDPISGHTALYWYRQSLGQGLEFLIYFQGNSAPDKSGLPSDRFSAERTGGSVSTLTIQRTQQEDSAVYLCASSSLIWGRKGYGYTFGSGTRLTVV.

The J gene is TRBJ1-5, the V gene TRBV21-1. TRBV21-1 is a pseudogene. There are 15 residues in the CDR3. CDR3 region: CAHLPTGAGNQPQHF. CDR3 coding DNA: TGTGCCCACCTCCCCACGGGGGCAGGGAATCAGCCCCAGCATTTT.

The rearrangement uses TRBV19 and TRBJ2-2, with TRBD1 identical over 7 bases. Germline CDR1 LNHDA, CDR2 SQIVND (reference sequence). The CDR3 sequence is 16 residues long. V trimming: 9 bases; J trimming: 7 bases; junction bases outside the gene matches: 17. CDR3 amino acids: CASTLRGPPQGGELFF. The CDR3 coding sequence is TGTGCCAGCACCCTAAGGGGGCCACCTCAAGGCGGGGAGCTGTTTTTT.

The chain has TRBV19 and TRBJ2-1; 12 bases match TRBD2. J lost 6 bases, V lost 5 bases, and 8 bases had no gene match. Germline CDR1 and CDR2: LNHDA and SQIVND (reference sequence). There are 16 residues in the CDR3. The CDR3 DNA follows: TGTGCCAGTAGTTCAAGGGGGACTAGCGGGTTCAATGAGCAGTTCTTC. Residues: CASSSRGTSGFNEQFF.